This TCR beta chain was recovered during a study of early T cells in non-severe SARS-CoV-2 infection. Study-level information: Bulk RNA taken from unsorted whole blood was sequenced, leaving chains unpaired.

With regard to this clonotype: Its antigen is unknown.

The library protocol tagged individual cDNA molecules with unique molecular identifiers. Using its own MiXCR run on the 5' RACE reads, TCRdb lists one record per CDR3 protein. Of some 50,000 distinct CDR3 sequences in the sample, 9% to 9.5% are singletons; the top ten hold around 4%. Findings and limits, study-wide: Anti-spike CD8 responses were favored in VDJdb matching, and private and CD4 specificities were missed.

CDR1 MNHEY and CDR2 SVGAGI come from the germline V gene. This CDR3 has 16 residues. The V end was cut by 5 bases, the J end by 0 bases, with 14 bases between. Sequencing used whole blood. The chain links TRBV6-5 to TRBJ2-1; perhaps TRBD1 as D (6 bases). The sequence was obtained from an adult who was a healthcare worker with PCR-confirmed SARS-CoV-2 infection or an uninfected control (not recorded which). The CDR3 loop reads CASSPPGQFSYNEQFF. In DNA, the CDR3 is TGTGCCAGCAGTCCCCCGGGACAATTCTCCTACAATGAGCAGTTCTTC.